Below are 9 T cell receptor beta chains sequenced from a single sample in a study of graft-versus-host responses after intestinal transplantation. The method was immunoSEQ multiplex PCR; TCRdb's version includes in-frame clones alone and lacks a portion of them. This table has fewer than 5,500 clones, around 70% appearing once. Sequenced material: PBMCs, taken 510 to 550 days after intestinal transplant. The receptors here all came from a human patient who received an intestinal transplant, so some T cells may come from the graft donor.

This clone is a singleton in its sample. The chain uses TRBV6-9 and TRBJ2-2; 12 bases agree with TRBD2. Germline values: CDR1 MNHGY, CDR2 SVAAGI. Losses at the gene ends were 6 bases for V and 13 bases for J; bases not matched to a gene: 15. The CDR3 covers 16 residues. For the CDR3, the DNA is TGTGCCAGCAGGCTGACTAGCGGGGGTCCGTCGGCGGGGCTGTTTTTT. This encodes CASRLTSGGPSAGLFF.

Here the CDR3 DNA reads TGCGCCAGCAGCCAAGATATTGGCTTTACAAACTATGGCTACACCTTC. It encodes CASSQDIGFTNYGYTF. The chain employs TRBV4-3 and TRBJ1-2; D uncertain. CDR3 length: 16 amino acids. CDR1 is LGHNA and CDR2 is YSLEER in the germline V gene. The V end was cut by 0 bases, the J end by 2 bases, with 13 bases between.

V gene TRBV7-9 combines with J gene TRBJ1-4, with 10 bases matching TRBD1. Germline V gene lookup returns CDR1 SEHNR and CDR2 FQNEAQ (reference sequence). CDR3 length: 16 residues. V lost 2 bases and J lost 6; bases outside the gene matches: 6. CDR3 in amino acids: CASSLSFGTGDEKLFF. In DNA form, the CDR3 reads TGTGCCAGCAGCTTATCCTTCGGGACAGGGGATGAAAAACTGTTTTTT.

CDR3 protein: CASSVAAFTYEQYF. CDR3 in DNA: TGTGCCAGCAGCGTAGCAGCCTTCACCTACGAGCAGTACTTC. The V call is TRBV9, the J call TRBJ2-5; D remains unclear. The DNA end is more similar to TRBJ2-7, so the J call may be wrong. Per germline, CDR1 SGDLS and CDR2 YYNGEE. The CDR3 is made up of 14 amino acids.

This clone was detected only a few times. Other DNA sequences in the same sample also yield this CDR3. V usage is TRBV7-6 and J usage is TRBJ1-5, with 9 positions matching TRBD1. Losses at the gene ends were 5 bases for V and 4 bases for J; bases not matched to a gene: 3. Germline V gene data show CDR1 as SGHVS and CDR2 as FNYEAQ. The CDR3 length is 14 residues. The CDR3 loop reads CASSLGTGNQPQHF. The CDR3 nucleotides are TGTGCCAGCAGCCTTGGGACAGGGAATCAGCCCCAGCATTTT. Combining the CDR3 with reference TRBV7-6 and TRBJ1-5 gives the whole variable domain GAGVSQSPRYKVTKRGQDVALRCDPISGHVSLYWYRQALGQGPEFLTYFNYEAQQDKSGLPNDRFSAERPEGSISTLTIQRTEQRDSAMYRCASSLGTGNQPQHFGDGTRLSIL.

As for this clone: A far larger clone is only one base removed, so a read error is likely. Other nucleotide sequences from this sample produce the same CDR3. The rearrangement links TRBV5-4 to TRBJ1-1; D is ambiguous. Trimming removed 4 bases at V and 9 bases at J, with 13 bases between. The CDR3 sequence is 12 residues long. Germline V gene data show CDR1 as SGHNT and CDR2 as YYREEE (reference sequence). The CDR3 sequence: CASSQDGEKAFF. CDR3 nucleotide sequence: TGTGCCAGCAGCCAAGATGGAGAAAAAGCTTTCTTT. Full variable domain (rest looked up from reference TRBV5-4 and TRBJ1-1): ETGVTQSPTHLIKTRGQQVTLRCSSQSGHNTVSWYQQALGQGPQFIFQYYREEENGRGNFPPRFSGLQFPNYSSELNVNALELDDSALYLCASSQDGEKAFFGQGTRLTVV.

The V and J genes are TRBV7-8 and TRBJ1-2, with D unclear. Germline loops: CDR1 SGHVS, CDR2 FQNEAQ. This CDR3 is 13 amino acids long. V was pared by 2 bases and J by 0 bases, with 4 bases between. CDR3 nucleotide sequence: TGTGCCAGCAGCTTATTCGCTAACTATGGCTACACCTTC. Amino acids: CASSLFANYGYTF.

V gene TRBV5-4 combines with J gene TRBJ1-2; D may be TRBD1 (6 bases). Germline loops: CDR1 SGHNT, CDR2 YYREEE (reference sequence). The V gene lost 2 bases and the J gene lost 7 bases, with 12 bases spanning the gap. The CDR3 consists of 13 residues. This CDR3 reads CASSFSLTGGYTF. The CDR3 DNA reads as TGTGCCAGCAGCTTTTCTTTGACAGGTGGCTACACCTTC.

This sequence joins TRBV9 and TRBJ2-3; no firm D call. The CDR3 totals 13 residues. Per germline, CDR1 SGDLS and CDR2 YYNGEE. The ends were cut back, 4 bases at V and 1 base at J, with 7 bases in the middle. The CDR3 DNA is TGTGCCAGCAGCAGATCAGGCACAGATACGCAGTATTTT. Its protein product is CASSRSGTDTQYF.